This TCR beta chain was recorded in a study of shared clonotypes between healthy human individuals. Study observations and caveats: Clonotypes that were shared across a few donors made up around 5% of naive CD4 clonotypes.

Original processing methods: ImmunoSEQ sequences covered only the junction and lacked quality scores; filtering therefore differed. Clones were sequenced by immunoSEQ multiplex PCR, and TCRdb holds only the in-frame ones, with some missing. V and J calls and clone size are copied from that table; D and trimming were computed from the DNA. Of about 610,000 clones listed, roughly 97% are singletons. Points on this clone: Its antigen is unknown.

CDR1 and CDR2 (germline): LNHDA, SQIVND (reference sequence). Trimming left V 5 bases short and J 0 bases short, with 20 bases between. The CDR3 spans 18 residues. The receptor's source is a woman in her twenties or thirties in good health. The chain employs TRBV19 and TRBJ2-1; maybe TRBD2 (5 bases). The sequenced sample consisted of naive CD4+ T cells sorted from blood. Described subset: CD45RA+ positively selected. The CDR3 sequence: CASSPRRLAYSSYNEQFF. The DNA of the CDR3 is TGTGCCAGTAGTCCCCGTCGGCTAGCATATAGCTCCTACAATGAGCAGTTCTTC.